Listed below are T cell receptor beta chains from one sample, sequenced in a study of shared clonotypes between healthy human individuals. Here immunoSEQ multiplex PCR was the method, and the copy in TCRdb shows in-frame clones only, minus some. The data show about 1.5 million clones, roughly 96% seen once. What was sequenced was naive CD4+ T cells sorted from blood. These receptors were collected from a man aged 25-45 years in good health. CDR3s include the opening cysteine and the closing phenylalanine or tryptophan. Each record gives: J gene, D gene, V gene, clone size, CDR3 protein. D genes are given only for firm matches. Clone size is not always given. Where it is, it says once, few, many or a class for expanded clones.

J gene: TRBJ1-2
D gene: TRBD1
V gene: TRBV15
clone size: .
CDR3 protein: CATSWGTGGSSYTF

J gene: TRBJ2-3
D gene: .
V gene: TRBV11-3
clone size: .
CDR3 protein: CASSWGLSTDTQYF

J gene: TRBJ1-1
D gene: .
V gene: TRBV25-1
clone size: .
CDR3 protein: CASSGVGLTEAFF

J gene: TRBJ2-7
D gene: TRBD2
V gene: TRBV27
clone size: .
CDR3 protein: CANRLAGAYEQYF

J gene: TRBJ2-3
D gene: .
V gene: TRBV9
clone size: few
CDR3 protein: CASSVEDTQYF

J gene: TRBJ2-7
D gene: TRBD2
V gene: TRBV7-2
clone size: once
CDR3 protein: CASSLEGPLAGVVYEQYF

J gene: TRBJ1-5
D gene: .
V gene: TRBV18
clone size: .
CDR3 protein: CASSQSGASDSNQPQHF

J gene: TRBJ2-5
D gene: TRBD1
V gene: TRBV29-1
clone size: .
CDR3 protein: CSVVRTGGIETQYF

J gene: TRBJ2-1
D gene: .
V gene: TRBV6-1
clone size: .
CDR3 protein: CASSGNPPRSAYNEQFF

J gene: TRBJ2-1
D gene: TRBD2
V gene: TRBV5-5
clone size: .
CDR3 protein: CASSSVEMGLAGHNEQFF

J gene: TRBJ2-7
D gene: .
V gene: TRBV5-6
clone size: .
CDR3 protein: CASSLAEPPGEQYF

J gene: TRBJ2-4
D gene: TRBD1
V gene: TRBV5-1
clone size: .
CDR3 protein: CASSLEGGGIQYF

J gene: TRBJ1-3
D gene: TRBD1
V gene: TRBV28
clone size: .
CDR3 protein: CASRGVQGAGNTIYF

J gene: TRBJ1-5
D gene: .
V gene: TRBV10-1
clone size: .
CDR3 protein: CASSVVPGANNQPQHF

J gene: TRBJ2-3
D gene: .
V gene: TRBV4-1
clone size: .
CDR3 protein: CASSQVGSGQGTDTQYF

J gene: TRBJ1-1
D gene: .
V gene: TRBV18
clone size: few
CDR3 protein: CASSHSGSEAFF

J gene: TRBJ2-1
D gene: .
V gene: TRBV6-5
clone size: .
CDR3 protein: CASSYSPTPREQFF

J gene: TRBJ2-2
D gene: .
V gene: TRBV14
clone size: .
CDR3 protein: CASSRASSAPPNTGELFF

J gene: TRBJ1-5
D gene: .
V gene: TRBV7-8
clone size: .
CDR3 protein: CASSLERVQPQHF

J gene: TRBJ2-1
D gene: .
V gene: TRBV7-6
clone size: .
CDR3 protein: CASSLYESYNEQFF

J gene: TRBJ1-4
D gene: .
V gene: TRBV29-1
clone size: .
CDR3 protein: CSVLGTNEKLFF

J gene: TRBJ1-1
D gene: .
V gene: TRBV28
clone size: .
CDR3 protein: CASGYAEAFF

J gene: TRBJ2-1
D gene: .
V gene: TRBV19
clone size: once
CDR3 protein: CASSIDRGVLYNEQFF

J gene: TRBJ2-7
D gene: TRBD1
V gene: TRBV28
clone size: .
CDR3 protein: CASSLATGTSYEQYF

J gene: TRBJ2-7
D gene: .
V gene: TRBV7-2
clone size: .
CDR3 protein: CASSPAGQAIYEQYF

J gene: TRBJ2-1
D gene: .
V gene: TRBV28
clone size: .
CDR3 protein: CASSSTQEQFF

J gene: TRBJ2-7
D gene: .
V gene: TRBV9
clone size: .
CDR3 protein: CASSVGSLSHGYEQYF

J gene: TRBJ2-2
D gene: .
V gene: TRBV5-1
clone size: .
CDR3 protein: CASSPDLGSTGELFF

J gene: TRBJ2-7
D gene: .
V gene: TRBV4-2
clone size: .
CDR3 protein: CASSHVSGLSYEQYF